This TCR beta chain originates from a study of OX40 agonist ivuxolimab in advanced cancers. Whole-study context: A mean age of roughly 66 years, range about 20 to 79, was recorded, and approximately 79% were male. Partial responses were observed in three patients, of whom one had hepatocellular carcinoma and two had cutaneous melanoma. Eligibility rules accepted prior anti-PD-1, anti-PD-L1 or anti-CTLA-4 therapy, and 40% had some. Study-wide points: Those patients achieving a partial response at 0.1-3.0 mg/kg showed among the lowest clonal expansion.

V lost 1 base and J 3 bases, leaving 7 bases between the germline ends. The CDR3 spans 14 residues. Germline V gives CDR1 SGHNT, CDR2 YYREEE (reference sequence). The method was immunoSEQ multiplex PCR; TCRdb's version includes in-frame clones alone and lacks a portion of them. The sample lists about 100,000 clones; approximately 90% were seen once. In its sample, this clone was seen once. No antigen is known for it. The sample consisted of CD4+ or CD8+ T cells sorted from blood, taken in a trial of the OX40 agonist ivuxolimab. The receptor's source is an adult with an advanced solid tumor such as melanoma, head and neck, liver or kidney cancer. This chain joins TRBV5-4 and TRBJ1-4; D possibly corresponds to TRBD1 (5 bases). As DNA, the CDR3 is TGTGCCAGCAGCTTGCCAGGGTCTAATGAAAAACTGTTTTTT. Its protein product is CASSLPGSNEKLFF.